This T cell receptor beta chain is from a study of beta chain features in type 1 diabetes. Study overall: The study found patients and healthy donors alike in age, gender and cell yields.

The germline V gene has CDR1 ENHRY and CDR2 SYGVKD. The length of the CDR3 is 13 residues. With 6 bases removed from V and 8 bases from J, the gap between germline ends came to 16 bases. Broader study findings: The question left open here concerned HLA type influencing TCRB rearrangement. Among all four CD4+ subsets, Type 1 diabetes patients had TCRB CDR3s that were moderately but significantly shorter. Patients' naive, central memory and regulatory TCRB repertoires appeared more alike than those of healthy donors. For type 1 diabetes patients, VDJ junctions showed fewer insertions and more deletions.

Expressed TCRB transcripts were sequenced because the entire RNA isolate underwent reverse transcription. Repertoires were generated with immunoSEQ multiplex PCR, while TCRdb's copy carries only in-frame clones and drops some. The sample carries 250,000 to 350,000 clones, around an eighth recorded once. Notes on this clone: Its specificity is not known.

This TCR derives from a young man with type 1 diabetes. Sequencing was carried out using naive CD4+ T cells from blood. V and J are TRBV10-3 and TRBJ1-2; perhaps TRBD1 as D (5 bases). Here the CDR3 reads CAIRLQGGKGYTF. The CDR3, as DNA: TGTGCCATCAGACTCCAGGGAGGGAAGGGCTACACCTTC.